The clone carrying this T cell receptor (beta chain) showed up just a few times. Methods used by the authors: Reference gene primer amplification yielded estimated nucleated cell counts. Measured with immunoSEQ multiplex PCR; TCRdb has only the in-frame clones, and not every one. The D gene and trimming were derived from the DNA, and the V and J assignments and clone size from that table. The sample shows 150,000 or so clones, roughly 82% of them seen only once. The germline CDR1 and CDR2 sequences are SGHRS and YFSETQ. V was cut by 0 bases and J by 5 bases, with 12 bases left in between. CDR3 length equals 14 residues. These data originate in a study of blood T cell repertoires in COVID-19. Study at large: Samples taken during acute and convalescent COVID-19 were collected in the United States, Italy and Spain.

The gene calls are TRBV5-1 and TRBJ2-7; weak D call: TRBD1 (7 bases). This sequence was found in a human donor with acute or convalescent COVID-19. The donor label of this sample is uncertain. The sample was peripheral blood. CDR3 region: CASSLEGRGDEQYF. As DNA, the CDR3 is TGCGCCAGCAGCTTGGAAGGCAGGGGGGACGAGCAGTACTTC.